The 5 T cell receptor beta chains below were found in one sample sequenced in a study of cytomegalovirus exposure and HLA in healthy donors. Vbeta (60) and Jbeta (13) primers were used in the PCR. Clones were read by immunoSEQ multiplex PCR, and TCRdb kept only the in-frame ones, dropping some. Seen here are 150,000 to 200,000 clones, 70% to 90% observed once, and the top ten hold approximately 1.9%. Sequenced sample: PBMCs. Receptor source: a woman between 18 and 30 years old in good health and CMV-seronegative.

This clone was found once. This chain's CDR3 is CASSVGNSGGNEQFF. As DNA, the CDR3 is TGTGCCAGCAGCGTAGGTAATAGCGGGGGAAACGAGCAGTTCTTC. The J gene is TRBJ2-1, the V gene TRBV9; TRBD2 matches at 9 bases. With V trimmed by 0 bases and J by 10 bases, 8 bases remained unmatched. Germline CDR1 SGDLS, CDR2 YYNGEE. CDR3 length equals 15 residues.

In DNA, the CDR3 is TGTGCCAGCAGCCCCTTCGGACAGGGGCTATATTTT. Translation: CASSPFGQGLYF. The V call is TRBV7-6, the J call TRBJ1-3; 9 bases match TRBD1. This CDR3 comprises 12 residues. Germline V gene data show CDR1 as SGHVS and CDR2 as FNYEAQ. The junction had 7 bases not matched to a gene; V was cut back by 5 bases and J by 14 bases.

The chain recombines TRBV12-5 with TRBJ2-1; perhaps TRBD2 as D (6 bases). Trimming cost V 5 bases and J 3 bases, with 14 bases left between them. Germline CDR1 reads LGHNT; CDR2 reads FRNRAP. The length of the CDR3 is 15 residues. The DNA for the CDR3 is TGTGCTAGTGGTCCCGGGACTTATAACTACAATGAGCAGTTCTTC. Protein: CASGPGTYNYNEQFF. The entire variable domain, with the rest obtained from reference TRBV12-5 and TRBJ2-1, is as follows: DARVTQTPRHKVTEMGQEVTMRCQPILGHNTVFWYRQTMMQGLELLAYFRNRAPLDDSGMPKDRFSAEMPDATLATLKIQPSEPRDSAVYFCASGPGTYNYNEQFFGPGTRLTVL.

J is TRBJ2-5 and V is TRBV30; 10 bases are a match to TRBD2. Germline V gene sequence: CDR1 GTSNPN, CDR2 SVGIG (reference sequence). V lost 2 bases to trimming and J lost 3 bases; unmatched junction nucleotides: 6. The CDR3 is made up of 15 amino acids. The CDR3 here is CAWSIYLAGEETQYF. CDR3 nucleotide sequence: TGTGCCTGGAGTATATATCTAGCGGGAGAAGAGACCCAGTACTTC.

DNA for the CDR3: TGTGCCAGCAGCCCCGGGACAGGAGCGTATGGCTACACCTTC. This sequence encodes CASSPGTGAYGYTF. The chain couples TRBV5-4 to TRBJ1-2; TRBD1 matches at 8 bases. The CDR3 sequence is 14 residues long. Germline V gene sequence: CDR1 SGHNT, CDR2 YYREEE (reference sequence). The V gene end was trimmed by 4 bases and the J gene end by 5 bases; junction bases not matched to a gene: 7.